This is a list of T cell receptor beta chains from one sample in a study of T cell changes during pregnancy in multiple sclerosis. Sequenced by immunoSEQ multiplex PCR; TCRdb stores in-frame clones only, minus some. The profile covers 50,000 or so clones, with 85% to 95% appearing a single time and roughly 0.71% taken by the ten largest. This specimen was CD4+ T cells from peripheral blood mononuclear cells, taken in the third trimester of pregnancy. All receptors come from a female donor with multiple sclerosis, enrolled in a pregnancy study. Each CDR3 is given with its conserved first and last residue. D genes are given only for firm matches. Size is stated for part of the rows, as once, few or many counts, or as a class when the clone is expanded.

D,size,V,J,DNA,CDR3
TRBD2,.,TRBV12-5,TRBJ2-1,TGTGCTAGTGGTCCCAGCGGGGGGCTTGCCACCTACAATGAGCAGTTCTTC,CASGPSGGLATYNEQFF
.,.,TRBV2,TRBJ2-2,TGTGCCAGCCCTAGCGTCTACGGGGAGCTGTTTTTT,CASPSVYGELFF
.,.,TRBV18,TRBJ1-6,TGTGCCAGCTCACCACGCCCGGTGAGCTCCTATAATTCACCCCTCCACTTT,CASSPRPVSSYNSPLHF
TRBD1,.,TRBV7-2,TRBJ2-3,TGTGCCAGCAGCTCCGACAGGGAAACAGATACGCAGTATTTT,CASSSDRETDTQYF
TRBD1,.,TRBV5-1,TRBJ1-1,TGCGCCAGCAGCCTACGGACAGGTGATGAAGCTTTCTTT,CASSLRTGDEAFF
.,.,TRBV7-2,TRBJ2-5,TGTGCCAGCACCAATCGAGGACAGAGAGAGACCCAGTACTTC,CASTNRGQRETQYF
.,.,TRBV5-4,TRBJ1-6,TGTGCCAGCAGCTTTAGGGGAAATAATTCGCCCCTCCACTTT,CASSFRGNNSPLHF
TRBD1,.,TRBV6-1,TRBJ1-1,TGTGCCAGCAGTGAGGACAGGGGGAAGAACACTGAAGCTTTCTTT,CASSEDRGKNTEAFF
TRBD2,.,TRBV19,TRBJ2-2,TGTGCCACCCGCAACCCCGGGACTAGGTTGACCGGGGAGCTGTTTTTT,CATRNPGTRLTGELFF
TRBD1,.,TRBV30,TRBJ1-1,TGTGCCTGGAGCCTCCTTCAGGGGGGCAGCCCTGAAGCTTTCTTT,CAWSLLQGGSPEAFF
.,.,TRBV30,TRBJ2-5,TGTGCCTGGAGTGTAGGTCAGGCAAAAGAGACCCAGTACTTC,CAWSVGQAKETQYF
.,.,TRBV27,TRBJ2-2,TGTGCCAGCAGTCCTCCCCCAGGGGCGAACACCGGGGAGCTGTTTTTT,CASSPPPGANTGELFF
TRBD1,.,TRBV6-5,TRBJ2-7,TGTGCCAGCAGTTACGCCGGGACAGGGGGCTACGAGCAGTACTTC,CASSYAGTGGYEQYF
.,once,TRBV19,TRBJ1-1,TGTGCCAGTAGTATCCCCACGGGGAGCCTCAACACTGAAGCTTTCTTT,CASSIPTGSLNTEAFF
.,.,TRBV7-2,TRBJ1-5,TGTGCCAGCAGCTTTGAGCGTCAGCCCCAGCATTTT,CASSFERQPQHF
.,.,TRBV18,TRBJ1-2,TGTGCCAGCTCACTCGCGACAGCTAACTATGGCTACACCTTC,CASSLATANYGYTF
TRBD2,.,TRBV5-4,TRBJ2-6,TGTGCCAGCAGCCATCAGCGGGGCCGCTCTGGGGCCAACGTCCTGACTTTC,CASSHQRGRSGANVLTF
.,.,TRBV27,TRBJ2-1,TGTGCCAGCACCCGCTTAGGGAGGGGGGCCGATGAGCAGTTCTTC,CASTRLGRGADEQFF
.,.,TRBV6-5,TRBJ2-3,TGTGCCAGCAGGCCAGGTCCCGATACGCAGTATTTT,CASRPGPDTQYF
.,.,TRBV11-2,TRBJ2-2,TGTGCCAGCAGCTTGAGCCCCGGGGAGCTGTTTTTT,CASSLSPGELFF
.,.,TRBV7-6,TRBJ1-3,TGTGCCAGCAGCTTAGGGGGGAGGTCTGGAAACACCATATATTTT,CASSLGGRSGNTIYF
.,.,TRBV7-8,TRBJ1-2,TGTGCCAGCAGCTTACCCAATGGCAGGGATTATGGCTACACCTTC,CASSLPNGRDYGYTF
TRBD1,.,TRBV7-3,TRBJ2-2,TGTGCCAGCAGCAGCCACGGGACAGCCTACACCGGGGAGCTGTTTTTT,CASSSHGTAYTGELFF
.,.,TRBV2,TRBJ1-1,TGTGCCAGCAGAGGGGCGCGGGGGCGGGCGACTGAAGCTTTCTTT,CASRGARGRATEAFF
.,once,TRBV5-4,TRBJ1-4,TGTGCCAGCAGCCTCGGGGGGACGACTAATGAAAAACTGTTTTTT,CASSLGGTTNEKLFF
TRBD1,.,TRBV5-1,TRBJ2-7,TGCGCCAGCAGCTTAGCGGCCGGGACAGGTTCCTACGAGCAGTACTTC,CASSLAAGTGSYEQYF
.,.,TRBV6-1,TRBJ1-1,TGTGCCAGCAGTGAAGGGAGGACTGAAGCTTTCTTT,CASSEGRTEAFF
.,.,TRBV19,TRBJ2-5,TGTGCCAGTAGTATCCCTCCGGCAGGGGGAGGTGAGACCCAGTACTTC,CASSIPPAGGGETQYF
.,.,TRBV5-1,TRBJ2-7,TGCGCCAGCAGCGCCAAAACTAGCACCTACGAGCAGTACTTC,CASSAKTSTYEQYF
.,.,TRBV27,TRBJ1-1,TGTGCCAGCAGTTTTGGAGGGGTCGGGACTGAAGCTTTCTTT,CASSFGGVGTEAFF
TRBD1,.,TRBV5-4,TRBJ2-7,TGTGCCAGCAGCTCCCGGGACAGGGGTTCCTACGAGCAGTACTTC,CASSSRDRGSYEQYF
.,.,TRBV30,TRBJ1-1,TGTGCCTGGACCCATGAGGCAGTTCCTGAAGCTTTCTTT,CAWTHEAVPEAFF
.,.,TRBV7-2,TRBJ1-1,TGTGCCAGCAGCTTGTCCACTAGAGGGCTCAACACTGAAGCTTTCTTT,CASSLSTRGLNTEAFF
.,.,TRBV4-1,TRBJ1-2,TGCGCCAGCAGCCAAGGGCAGGCTAACTATGGCTACACCTTC,CASSQGQANYGYTF
.,once,TRBV5-6,TRBJ1-2,TGTGCCAGCAGCTTGGACAGGCCCTATGGCTACACCTTC,CASSLDRPYGYTF
.,.,TRBV30,TRBJ1-2,TGTGCCTGGACACAGGGTTTCGGAGGCTACACCTTC,CAWTQGFGGYTF
.,.,TRBV9,TRBJ1-2,TGTGCCAGCAGCGGTGCTATGGGGCCGAACTATGGCTACACCTTC,CASSGAMGPNYGYTF
TRBD1,.,TRBV19,TRBJ1-5,TGTGCCAGTAGTATAGGGGGACAGTCCAATCAGCCCCAGCATTTT,CASSIGGQSNQPQHF
.,.,TRBV7-3,TRBJ2-2,TGTGCCAGCAGCTTAGGCTGGGGGCTCACCACCGGGGAGCTGTTTTTT,CASSLGWGLTTGELFF
.,.,TRBV6-6,TRBJ2-7,TGTGCCAGCTCCGGGCAGGGAGGCAACGAGCAGTACTTC,CASSGQGGNEQYF
.,few,TRBV18,TRBJ1-1,TGTGCCAGCTCACTCGCAGGGGCGGTGAACACTGAAGCTTTCTTT,CASSLAGAVNTEAFF
.,.,TRBV7-6,TRBJ1-2,TGTGCCAGCAGCTTAGGCAGGGGCTATGGCTACACCTTC,CASSLGRGYGYTF
TRBD1,.,TRBV19,TRBJ2-1,TGTGCCAGTAGTCCCAGGGGGAGCGATTACAATGAGCAGTTCTTC,CASSPRGSDYNEQFF
.,.,TRBV19,TRBJ1-3,TGTGCCAGTAGGATACAGGGCCACTCTGGAAACACCATATATTTT,CASRIQGHSGNTIYF
.,.,TRBV9,TRBJ1-3,TGTGCCAGCAGCCAGTCCTTCTCTAACACCATATATTTT,CASSQSFSNTIYF
.,.,TRBV11-2,TRBJ2-7,TGTGCCAGCAGCGGGGGCAGGGGATGGGTCGAGCAGTACTTC,CASSGGRGWVEQYF
.,.,TRBV15,TRBJ1-4,TGTGCCACCAGCAGAGTAGTTGCAACTAATGAAAAACTGTTTTTT,CATSRVVATNEKLFF
TRBD2,.,TRBV7-9,TRBJ2-7,TGTGCCAGCAGCCCGCCGGGACTAGCGAACTACGAGCAGTACTTC,CASSPPGLANYEQYF
.,.,TRBV9,TRBJ1-4,TGTGCCAGCAGCGTAGGAGGCCTCGGGGAAAAACTGTTTTTT,CASSVGGLGEKLFF
.,.,TRBV5-8,TRBJ2-7,TGTGCCAGCAGATTAGCCCCGGGGTCCTACGAGCAGTACTTC,CASRLAPGSYEQYF
.,.,TRBV18,TRBJ1-1,TGTGCCAGCTCACGCAGGGATGACACTGAAGCTTTCTTT,CASSRRDDTEAFF
.,.,TRBV7-2,TRBJ1-1,TGTGCCAGCAGCTTAGACTACACTGAAGCTTTCTTT,CASSLDYTEAFF